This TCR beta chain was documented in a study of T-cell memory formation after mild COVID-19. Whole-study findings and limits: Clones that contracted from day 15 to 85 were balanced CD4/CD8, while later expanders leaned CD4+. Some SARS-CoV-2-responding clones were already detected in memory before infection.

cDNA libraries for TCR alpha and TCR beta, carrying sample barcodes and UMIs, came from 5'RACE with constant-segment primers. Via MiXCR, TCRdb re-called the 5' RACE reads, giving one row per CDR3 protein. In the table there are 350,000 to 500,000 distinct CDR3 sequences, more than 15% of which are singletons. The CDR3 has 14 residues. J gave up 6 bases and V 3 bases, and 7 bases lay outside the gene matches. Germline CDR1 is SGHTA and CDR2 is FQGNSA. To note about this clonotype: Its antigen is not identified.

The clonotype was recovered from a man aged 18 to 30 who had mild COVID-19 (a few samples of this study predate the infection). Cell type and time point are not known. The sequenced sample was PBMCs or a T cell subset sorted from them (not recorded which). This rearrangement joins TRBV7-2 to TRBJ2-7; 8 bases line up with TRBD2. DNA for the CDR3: TGTGCCAGCAGCTTTGTGGGACTAGTGTTCGAGCAGTACTTC. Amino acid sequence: CASSFVGLVFEQYF.